This paragraph covers one T cell receptor beta chain sequence. The antigen remains unidentified. Sequencing used immunoSEQ multiplex PCR; TCRdb keeps in-frame clones, though not all of them. The sample has hundreds of thousands of clones, 70% seen once. The sample belongs to a study of cytotoxic CD8 clonotypes in ibrutinib-treated CLL. Background on the study: Per sample, productive templates averaged around 260,000 and productive rearrangements averaged roughly 91,000.

V lost 2 bases and J lost 0, with 14 bases in between. CDR3 length: 16 residues. Germline CDR1 and CDR2: MNHEY and SMNVEV (reference sequence). Study-wide findings and caveats: At ibrutinib response, clonality increased, and at progression it declined back toward baseline.

The source material was PBMCs, sampled after 24 months of ibrutinib treatment. This rearrangement joins TRBV27 to TRBJ2-7; D is unresolved. The source of this sequence is a human donor with chronic lymphocytic leukemia. This chain's CDR3 is CASSLSPLRSSYEQYF. In nucleotides, the CDR3 is TGTGCCAGCAGTTTAAGCCCTTTGAGAAGCTCCTACGAGCAGTACTTC.